The rows below give T cell receptor beta chains drawn from one sample of a study of blood T cell repertoires in COVID-19. Generated by immunoSEQ multiplex PCR, the TCRdb table keeps only in-frame clones and is missing some. Of 130,000 to 150,000 clones listed, approximately 91% are singletons. Sequencing used peripheral blood. These TCRs come from a man between 70 and 80 years old with acute or convalescent COVID-19. The CDR3 runs from the conserved cysteine through the conserved F or W. D genes are given only for firm matches. The size entry is marked missing in some rows and otherwise reads once, few, many or a size class.

size	J	V	D	CDR3	DNA
-	TRBJ2-1	TRBV19	-	CASSKGSQNNEQFF	TGTGCCAGTAGTAAGGGGTCCCAGAACAATGAGCAGTTCTTC
-	TRBJ2-3	TRBV21-1	-	CASSKRGQETDTQYF	TGTGCCAGCAGCAAACGGGGACAGGAGACAGATACGCAGTATTTT
-	TRBJ2-2	TRBV5-6	-	CASSLDRDIRYTGELFF	TGTGCCAGCAGCTTGGACCGGGACATAAGATACACCGGGGAGCTGTTTTTT
-	TRBJ2-1	TRBV7-3	TRBD2	CASSSLAGFFNEQFF	TGTGCCAGCAGCTCCCTAGCGGGATTTTTCAATGAGCAGTTCTTC
few	TRBJ1-4	TRBV28	TRBD1	CASSLLGTGGVGEKLFF	TGTGCCAGCAGTTTATTGGGGACAGGGGGCGTGGGTGAAAAACTGTTTTTT
-	TRBJ1-2	TRBV28	-	CASSQGSTNYGYTF	TGTGCCAGCAGTCAGGGGAGTACGAACTATGGCTACACCTTC
-	TRBJ1-2	TRBV7-2	-	CASSPAGGANYGYTF	TGTGCCAGCAGCCCCGCCGGGGGGGCCAACTATGGCTACACCTTC
-	TRBJ2-7	TRBV5-4	TRBD1	CASSQWTGVEQYF	TGTGCCAGCAGCCAATGGACAGGGGTAGAGCAGTACTTC
-	TRBJ2-7	TRBV3-1/TRBV3-2	TRBD1	CASSQGAGGPYEQYF	TGTGCCAGCAGCCAAGGGGCAGGGGGTCCGTACGAGCAGTACTTC
once	TRBJ2-3	TRBV10-2	-	CASSVRDKSTDTQYF	TGCGCCAGCAGTGTGAGGGACAAGAGCACAGATACGCAGTATTTT